This passage covers 9 T cell receptor beta chains from one sample sequenced in a study of T-cell memory formation after mild COVID-19 (dated by TCRdb to about 2021). Libraries were built with 5' RACE. This sample was sequenced with an Illumina NovaSeq 6000. TCRdb's own reprocessing of the public reads used fastp at Q25 and MiXCR and kept productive beta chains. Each entry merges the rows of one CDR3 protein and shows their most common DNA and genes. Here the sample has approximately 250,000 distinct CDR3 sequences; 15% occur a single time. More than 2% of the sample rests with the top ten. The sample taken for sequencing was PBMCs or a T cell subset sorted from them (not recorded which). Every receptor here comes from an adult woman who had mild COVID-19 (a few samples of this study predate the infection). The sample titles of this study are shuffled in the database, so cell type and time point are left out; the donor was told from shared clones.

This clonotype occurred a few times. The chain employs TRBV5-1 and TRBJ2-2; TRBD1 aligns across 8 bases. V shed 1 base and J 0 bases; nucleotides not matched to a gene: 2. Per the germline V gene, CDR1 is SGHRS and CDR2 is YFSETQ. The length of the CDR3 is 16 residues. The CDR3, as DNA: TGCGCCAGCAGCTTGTCCAGGGGGCCGAACACCGGGGAGCTGTTTTTT. It yields the protein CASSLSRGPNTGELFF.

The rearrangement uses TRBV6-1 and TRBJ1-1, with 10 bases matching TRBD1. Germline V gene data show CDR1 as MNHNS and CDR2 as SASEGT. CDR3 length: 15 amino acids. V gave up 2 bases and J gave up 8 bases; unmatched junction bases: 8. CDR3 bases: TGTGCCAGCAGTGAAATAGACAGGGGGCAGAGCGAAGCTTTCTTT. It encodes CASSEIDRGQSEAFF.

Ten or more counts support this clonotype. One end of the junction fails to match germline, which may point to a read error. This rearrangement joins TRBV4-3 to TRBJ2-2, with 7 bases aligning to TRBD2. The germline CDR1 and CDR2 sequences are LGHNA and YSLEER. The CDR3 consists of 15 residues. Written as DNA, the CDR3 is TGCGCCAGCAGGCAAGCCAGCGGGGACACCGGGGAGCTGTTTTTT. Protein product: CASRQASGDTGELFF.

This clonotype was detected only a few times. The CDR3 sequence is CSVDLASGNLRQYF. CDR3 sequence (DNA): TGCAGCGTTGATTTGGCTAGCGGAAACCTTAGGCAGTATTTT. V gene TRBV29-1 combines with J gene TRBJ2-3; 7 bases agree with TRBD2. V gave up 3 bases and J gave up 11 bases; unmatched junction bases: 14. CDR3 size: 14 residues. Germline loops: CDR1 SQVTM, CDR2 ANQGSEA.

Notes on this clonotype: It may be a read error: a sequence one base away is much more abundant. The rearrangement uses TRBV6-2 or TRBV6-3 and TRBJ2-7; 9 bases fit TRBD2. The CDR3 runs to 14 residues. Germline trimming cut 5 bases from V and 2 bases from J; bases unmatched to any gene: 4. Per germline, CDR1 MNHEY and CDR2 SVGEGT. The DNA for the CDR3 is TGTGCCAGCAGTAAGACTAGCGGTCCCTACGAGCAGTACTTC. Its translation: CASSKTSGPYEQYF.

This clonotype was observed at least ten times. This chain uses TRBV27 with TRBJ2-5; D assignment may be TRBD1 or TRBD2 (5 bases each). Per germline, CDR1 MNHEY and CDR2 SMNVEV (reference sequence). Trimming cost V 6 bases and J 1 base, with 12 bases left between them. The CDR3 spans 14 residues. This CDR3 reads CASSSRGSQETQYF. The CDR3 coding sequence is TGTGCCAGCAGCTCTCGGGGCAGCCAAGAGACCCAGTACTTC.

The J gene is TRBJ2-7, the V gene TRBV27, with TRBD1 matching 8 bases. J was trimmed by 1 base and V by 1 base; bases with no gene match: 9. Germline V gene sequence: CDR1 MNHEY, CDR2 SMNVEV (reference sequence). The CDR3 sequence is 17 residues long. CDR3 DNA: TGTGCCAGCAGTTTATTAAGTCGGACAGGGACATCCTACGAGCAGTACTTC. Encoded protein: CASSLLSRTGTSYEQYF.

This clonotype was detected a few times. J is TRBJ2-5 and V is TRBV20-1; D might be TRBD2 (7 bases). This CDR3 has 14 amino acids. Germline-derived CDR1 and CDR2 are DFQATT and SNEGSKA (reference sequence). The DNA of the CDR3 is TGCAGCGCCCTAAAGGGGGGGCCCCAAGAGACCCAGTACTTC. Residues: CSALKGGPQETQYF.

This rearrangement joins TRBV12-3 or TRBV12-4 to TRBJ1-3; the match to TRBD1 covers 9 bases. The CDR3 is made up of 14 amino acids. With V trimmed by 8 bases and J by 0 bases, 2 bases remained unmatched. Here the CDR3 DNA reads TGTGCCAGCTTGGACAGGGGCTCTGGAAACACCATATATTTT. As protein: CASLDRGSGNTIYF.